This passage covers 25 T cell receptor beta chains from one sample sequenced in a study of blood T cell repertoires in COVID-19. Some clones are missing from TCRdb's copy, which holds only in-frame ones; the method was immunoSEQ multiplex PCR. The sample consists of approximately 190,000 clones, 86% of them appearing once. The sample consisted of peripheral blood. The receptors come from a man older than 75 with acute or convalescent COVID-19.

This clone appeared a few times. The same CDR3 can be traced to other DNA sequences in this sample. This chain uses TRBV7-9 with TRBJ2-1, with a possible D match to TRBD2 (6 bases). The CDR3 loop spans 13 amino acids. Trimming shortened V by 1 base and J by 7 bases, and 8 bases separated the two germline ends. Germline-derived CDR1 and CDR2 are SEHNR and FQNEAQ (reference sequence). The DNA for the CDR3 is TGTGCCAGCAGCTTAGTGGGGGGAAATGAGCAGTTCTTC. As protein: CASSLVGGNEQFF.

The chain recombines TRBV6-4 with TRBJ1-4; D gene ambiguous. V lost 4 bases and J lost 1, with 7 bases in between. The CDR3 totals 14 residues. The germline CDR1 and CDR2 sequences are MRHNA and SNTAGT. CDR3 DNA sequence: TGTGCCAGCAGTGCCGGCGGAACTAATGAAAAACTGTTTTTT. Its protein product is CASSAGGTNEKLFF.

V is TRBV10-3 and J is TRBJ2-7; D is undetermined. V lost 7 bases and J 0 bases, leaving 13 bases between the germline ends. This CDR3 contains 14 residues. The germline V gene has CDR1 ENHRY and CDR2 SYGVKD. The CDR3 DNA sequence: TGTGCCATCAAATTCGGCGGAAGCTCCTACGAGCAGTACTTC. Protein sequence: CAIKFGGSSYEQYF.

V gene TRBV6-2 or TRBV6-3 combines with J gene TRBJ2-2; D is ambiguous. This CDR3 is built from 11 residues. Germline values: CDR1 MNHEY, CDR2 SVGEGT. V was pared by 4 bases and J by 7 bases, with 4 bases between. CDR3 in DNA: TGTGCCAGCAGTTTCATCGGGGAGCTGTTTTTT. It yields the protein CASSFIGELFF.

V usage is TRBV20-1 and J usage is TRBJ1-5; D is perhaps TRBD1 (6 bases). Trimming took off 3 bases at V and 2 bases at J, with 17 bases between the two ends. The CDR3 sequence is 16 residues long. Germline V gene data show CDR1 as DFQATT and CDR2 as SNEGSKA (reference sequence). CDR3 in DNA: TGCAGTGCTAGTCAGCAGGGGACGTTGCGCAATCAGCCCCAGCATTTT. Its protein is CSASQQGTLRNQPQHF.

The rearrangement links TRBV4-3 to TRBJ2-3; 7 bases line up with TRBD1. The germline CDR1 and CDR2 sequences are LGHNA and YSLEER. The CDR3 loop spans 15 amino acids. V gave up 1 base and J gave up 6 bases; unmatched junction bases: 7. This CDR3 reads CASSQVPQGDDTQYF. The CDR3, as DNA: TGCGCCAGCAGCCAAGTGCCTCAGGGGGACGATACGCAGTATTTT.

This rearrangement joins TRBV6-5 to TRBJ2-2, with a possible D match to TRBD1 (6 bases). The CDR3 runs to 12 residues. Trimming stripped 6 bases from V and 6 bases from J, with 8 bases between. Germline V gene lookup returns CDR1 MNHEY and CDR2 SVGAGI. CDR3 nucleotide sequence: TGTGCCAGCAGACAGGGCGCCGGGGAGCTGTTTTTT. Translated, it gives CASRQGAGELFF.

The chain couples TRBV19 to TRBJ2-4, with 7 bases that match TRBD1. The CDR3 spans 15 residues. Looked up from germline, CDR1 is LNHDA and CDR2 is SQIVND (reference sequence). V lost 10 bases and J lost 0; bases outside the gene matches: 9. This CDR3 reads CATAGTEVAKNIQYF. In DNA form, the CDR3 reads TGTGCCACAGCCGGGACAGAAGTAGCCAAAAACATTCAGTACTTC.

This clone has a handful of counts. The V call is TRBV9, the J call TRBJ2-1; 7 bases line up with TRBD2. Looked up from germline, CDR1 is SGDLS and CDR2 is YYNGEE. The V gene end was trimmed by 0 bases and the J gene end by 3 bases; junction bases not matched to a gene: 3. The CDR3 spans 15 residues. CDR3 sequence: CASSVVSGNYNEQFF. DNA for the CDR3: TGTGCCAGCAGCGTAGTGAGCGGGAACTACAATGAGCAGTTCTTC.

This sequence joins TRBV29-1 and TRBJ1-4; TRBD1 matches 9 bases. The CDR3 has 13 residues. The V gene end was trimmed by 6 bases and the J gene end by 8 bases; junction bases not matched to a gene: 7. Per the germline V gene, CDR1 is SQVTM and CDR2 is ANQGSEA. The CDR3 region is CSVDPGQGEKLFF. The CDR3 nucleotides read TGCAGCGTCGACCCGGGACAGGGAGAAAAACTGTTTTTT.

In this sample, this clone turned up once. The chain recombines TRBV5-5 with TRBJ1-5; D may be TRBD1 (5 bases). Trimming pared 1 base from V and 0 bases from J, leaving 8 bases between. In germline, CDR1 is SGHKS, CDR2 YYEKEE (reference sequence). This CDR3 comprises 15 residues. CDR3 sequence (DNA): TGTGCCAGCAGCTTGAAGACAGATAGCAATCAGCCCCAGCATTTT. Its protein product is CASSLKTDSNQPQHF.

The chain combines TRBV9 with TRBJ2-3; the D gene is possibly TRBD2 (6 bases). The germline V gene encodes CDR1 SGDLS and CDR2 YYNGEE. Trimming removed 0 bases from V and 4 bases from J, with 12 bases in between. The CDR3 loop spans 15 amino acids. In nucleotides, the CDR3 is TGTGCCAGCAGCGTAGAAATCGGGAGTCCAGATACGCAGTATTTT. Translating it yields CASSVEIGSPDTQYF.

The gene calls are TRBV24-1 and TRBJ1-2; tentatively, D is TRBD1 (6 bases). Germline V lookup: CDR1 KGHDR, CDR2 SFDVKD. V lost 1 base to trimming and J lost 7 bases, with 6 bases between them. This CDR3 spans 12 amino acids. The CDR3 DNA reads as TGTGCCACCAGTGATTTCAGGGGTGGCTACACCTTC. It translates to CATSDFRGGYTF.

CDR3 nucleotide sequence: TGTGCCAGCAGTGAACCGGGACTAGAGCAGTACGTC. Protein sequence: CASSEPGLEQYV. The chain is built from TRBV6-1 and TRBJ2-7, with 7 positions matching TRBD2. CDR1 and CDR2 from the germline V gene are MNHNS and SASEGT. With V trimmed by 2 bases and J by 7 bases, 2 bases remained unmatched. There are 12 residues in the CDR3.

The CDR3 loop is CASSLLSGTSTDTQYF. CDR3 DNA sequence: TGTGCCAGCAGCTTACTTAGCGGTACTAGCACAGATACGCAGTATTTT. J is TRBJ2-3 and V is TRBV7-2, with D possibly matching TRBD2 (6 bases). Germline V gene sequence: CDR1 SGHTA, CDR2 FQGNSA. Trimming took 2 bases from V and 0 from J, leaving 12 bases between them. CDR3 length equals 16 residues. The full variable domain, rest sourced from reference TRBV7-2 and TRBJ2-3, is GAGVSQSPSNKVTEKGKDVELRCDPISGHTALYWYRQSLGQGLEFLIYFQGNSAPDKSGLPSDRFSAERTGGSVSTLTIQRTQQEDSAVYLCASSLLSGTSTDTQYFGPGTRLTVL.

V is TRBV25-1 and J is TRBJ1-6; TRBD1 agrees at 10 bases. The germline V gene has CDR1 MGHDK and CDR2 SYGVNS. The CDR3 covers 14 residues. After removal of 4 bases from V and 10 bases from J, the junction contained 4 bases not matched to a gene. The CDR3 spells CASSGGQGGSPLHF. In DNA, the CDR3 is TGTGCCAGCAGTGGAGGACAGGGGGGATCACCCCTCCACTTT.

The CDR3 loop reads CASSSGTSREQYF. As DNA, the CDR3 is TGTGCCAGCAGCTCGGGGACTAGCCGCGAGCAGTACTTC. This rearrangement joins TRBV7-3 to TRBJ2-7, with 9 bases identical to TRBD2. Trimming took 4 bases from V and 6 from J; bases not matched to a gene: 4. Germline-derived CDR1 and CDR2 are SGHTA and FQGTGA. CDR3 length equals 13 residues.

The CDR3 here is CSASARTSGKDEQYF. CDR3 nucleotides: TGCAGTGCTAGTGCCCGGACTAGCGGGAAAGACGAGCAGTACTTC. The chain carries TRBV20-1 and TRBJ2-7; TRBD2 agrees at 12 bases. In germline, CDR1 is DFQATT, CDR2 SNEGSKA (reference sequence). J gave up 5 bases and V 3 bases, and 8 bases lay outside the gene matches. The CDR3 runs 15 residues.

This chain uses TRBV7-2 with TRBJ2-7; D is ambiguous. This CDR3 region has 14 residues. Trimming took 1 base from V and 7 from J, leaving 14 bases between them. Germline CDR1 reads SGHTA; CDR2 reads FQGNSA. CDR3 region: CASSLDVSAREQYF. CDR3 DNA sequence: TGTGCCAGCAGCTTAGATGTCAGCGCTCGGGAGCAGTACTTC.

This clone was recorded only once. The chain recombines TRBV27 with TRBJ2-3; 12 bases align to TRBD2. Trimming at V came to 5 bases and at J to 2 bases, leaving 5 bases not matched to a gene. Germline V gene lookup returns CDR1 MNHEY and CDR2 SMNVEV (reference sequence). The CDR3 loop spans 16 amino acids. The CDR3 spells CASSPSSGRVTDTQYF. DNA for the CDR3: TGTGCCAGCAGTCCGTCTAGCGGGAGGGTCACAGATACGCAGTATTTT.

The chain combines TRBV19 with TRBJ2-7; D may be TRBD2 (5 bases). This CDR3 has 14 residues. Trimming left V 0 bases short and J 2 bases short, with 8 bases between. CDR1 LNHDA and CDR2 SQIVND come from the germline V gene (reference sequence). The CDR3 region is CASSIDEGTYEQYF. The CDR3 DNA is TGTGCCAGTAGTATAGATGAGGGAACCTACGAGCAGTACTTC.

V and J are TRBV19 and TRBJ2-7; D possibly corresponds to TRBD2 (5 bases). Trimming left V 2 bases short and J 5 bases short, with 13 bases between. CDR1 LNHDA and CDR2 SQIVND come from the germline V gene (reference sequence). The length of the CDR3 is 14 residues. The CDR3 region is CASSIQTMADEQYF. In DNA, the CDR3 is TGTGCCAGTAGTATACAGACTATGGCCGACGAGCAGTACTTC.

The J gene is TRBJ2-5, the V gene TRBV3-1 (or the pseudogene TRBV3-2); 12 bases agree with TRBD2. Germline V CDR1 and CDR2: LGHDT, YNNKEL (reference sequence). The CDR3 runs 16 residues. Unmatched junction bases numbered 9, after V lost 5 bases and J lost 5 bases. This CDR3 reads CASSSSTSGSAETQYF. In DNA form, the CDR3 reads TGTGCCAGCAGCTCGTCGACTAGCGGGAGTGCGGAGACCCAGTACTTC.

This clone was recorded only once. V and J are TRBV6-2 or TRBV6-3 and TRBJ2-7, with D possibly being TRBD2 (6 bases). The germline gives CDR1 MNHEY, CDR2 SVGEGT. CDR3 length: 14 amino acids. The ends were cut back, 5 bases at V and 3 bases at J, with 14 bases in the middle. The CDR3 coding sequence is TGTGCCAGCAGTCTCCTCCGGGGGTACTACGAGCAGTACTTC. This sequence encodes CASSLLRGYYEQYF.

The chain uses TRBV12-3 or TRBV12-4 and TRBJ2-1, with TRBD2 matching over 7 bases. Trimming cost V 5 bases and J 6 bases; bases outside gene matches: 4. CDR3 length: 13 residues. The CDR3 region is CASSRLAPNEQFF. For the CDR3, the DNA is TGTGCCAGCAGTAGACTAGCTCCCAATGAGCAGTTCTTC.